What follows is one T cell receptor beta chain and its context. No antigen is known for it. Trimming shortened V by 1 base and J by 9 bases, and 10 bases separated the two germline ends. The germline CDR1 and CDR2 sequences are MGHRA and YSYEKL. This CDR3 has 13 residues. RNA totalling about 0.45 to 1 ug underwent reverse transcription with random hexamers. Amplification of TCR beta CDR3 used immunoSEQ multiplex PCR across 54 Vbeta and 13 Jbeta. MiXCR, applied by TCRdb to the immunoSEQ multiplex PCR reads, yields one record per CDR3 protein. The profile shows about 66,000 distinct CDR3 sequences, roughly 94% of them singletons. This specimen comes from a study of CD8 T cells in Susac syndrome. The study, taken as a whole, reports: A relatively small number of individuals underwent TCR sequencing and HLA analysis.

What was sequenced was CD8+ T cells from PBMCs. The rearrangement joins TRBV4-1 to TRBJ2-1; D may be TRBD2 (6 bases). This receptor was identified in a human donor with multiple sclerosis. The CDR3 DNA is TGCGCCAGCAGCCAAGTTTTGGGGGGTGAGCAGTTCTTC. Its protein product is CASSQVLGGEQFF.